A single sample is the source of the 5 T cell receptor beta chains below, sequenced in a study of CD8 T cells in ankylosing spondylitis. Each CDR3 protein is one row after TCRdb ran MiXCR on the 5' RACE reads. The sample holds just over 300,000 distinct CDR3 sequences, less than 25% seen once. Input material: blood, either unsorted or a sorted T cell fraction (not recorded which). Receptor source: a female donor with ankylosing spondylitis or in good health (not recorded which).

This clonotype showed up just a few times. This chain connects TRBV29-1 to TRBJ2-5, with TRBD2 as a possible D gene (6 bases). V was trimmed by 4 bases and J by 5 bases, leaving 14 bases between them. The CDR3 covers 13 residues. CDR1 and CDR2 (germline): SQVTM, ANQGSEA. Here the CDR3 reads CSVGGALRETQYF. CDR3 nucleotide sequence: TGCAGCGTTGGCGGGGCTCTCAGGGAGACCCAGTACTTC.

The chain joins TRBV11-1 to TRBJ2-4; a possible D gene is TRBD1 (5 bases). Germline V CDR1 and CDR2: SGHAT, FQDESV (reference sequence). Trimming pared 4 bases from V and 9 bases from J, leaving 10 bases between. This CDR3 has 12 residues. The CDR3 region is CASSSVRVIQYF. In DNA form, the CDR3 reads TGTGCCAGCAGCTCCGTCAGGGTCATTCAGTACTTC.

This clonotype was detected only a few times. The V and J genes are TRBV19 and TRBJ1-4; no definite D call. V was clipped by 1 base and J by 6 bases, with 12 bases between them. CDR3 length: 15 amino acids. Per the germline V gene, CDR1 is LNHDA and CDR2 is SQIVND (reference sequence). This CDR3 is CASSIGWTNDEKLFF. The CDR3 coding sequence is TGTGCCAGTAGTATAGGTTGGACGAATGATGAAAAACTGTTTTTT.

This clonotype was seen more than once but under ten times. The chain carries TRBV5-4 and TRBJ2-3; the D is unclear. Trimming removed 5 bases at V and 2 bases at J, with 9 bases between. The V gene's germline CDR1 is SGHNT and CDR2 YYREEE (reference sequence). This CDR3 is 13 amino acids long. CDR3 bases: TGTGCCAGCAGGTGGACCAACACAGATACGCAGTATTTT. It is translated as CASRWTNTDTQYF.

This chain uses TRBV20-1 with TRBJ1-1; no definite D call. Germline assignment: CDR1 DFQATT and CDR2 SNEGSKA (reference sequence). V lost 7 bases and J 4 bases, leaving 13 bases between the germline ends. The CDR3 covers 12 residues. The CDR3 region has the DNA TGCAGTGTTAGGACGGGCGGCACTGAAGCTTTCTTT. Amino acids: CSVRTGGTEAFF.